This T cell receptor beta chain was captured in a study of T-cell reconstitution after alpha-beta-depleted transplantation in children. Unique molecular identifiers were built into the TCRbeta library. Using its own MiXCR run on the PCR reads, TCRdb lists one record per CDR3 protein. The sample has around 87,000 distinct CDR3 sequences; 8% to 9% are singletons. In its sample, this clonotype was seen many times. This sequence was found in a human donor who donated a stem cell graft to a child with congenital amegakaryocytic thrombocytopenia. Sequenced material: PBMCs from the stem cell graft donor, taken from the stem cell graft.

The CDR3 DNA sequence: TGTGCCATCAGTGAGGGTACTACAACCACAGATACGCAGTATTTT. Translation gives CAISEGTTTTDTQYF. The chain employs TRBV10-3 and TRBJ2-3, with unresolved D. There are 15 residues in the CDR3. Trimming removed 2 bases from V and 2 bases from J, with 11 bases in between. In germline, CDR1 is ENHRY, CDR2 SYGVKD.